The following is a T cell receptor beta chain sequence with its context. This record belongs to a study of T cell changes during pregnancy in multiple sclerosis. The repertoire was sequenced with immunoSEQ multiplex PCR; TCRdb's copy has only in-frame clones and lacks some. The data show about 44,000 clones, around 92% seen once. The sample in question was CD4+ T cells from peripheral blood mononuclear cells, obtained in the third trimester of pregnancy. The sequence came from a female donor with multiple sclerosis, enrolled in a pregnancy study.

DNA for the CDR3: TGTGCCACTTGGGGAGGGGTTAGCACAGATACGCAGTATTTT. Amino acid sequence: CATWGGVSTDTQYF. This rearrangement joins TRBV5-4 to TRBJ2-3, with TRBD2 matching 7 bases. Germline V CDR1 and CDR2: SGHNT, YYREEE (reference sequence). This CDR3 is built from 14 residues. With 9 bases clipped from V and 0 bases from J, the junction kept 7 bases outside the gene matches.